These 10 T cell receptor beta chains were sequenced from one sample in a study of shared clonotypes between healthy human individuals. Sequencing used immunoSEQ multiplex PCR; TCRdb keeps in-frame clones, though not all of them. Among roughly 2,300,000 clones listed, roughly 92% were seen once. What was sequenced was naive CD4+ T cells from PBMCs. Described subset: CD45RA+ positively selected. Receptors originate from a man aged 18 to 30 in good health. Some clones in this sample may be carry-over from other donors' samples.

For the CDR3, the DNA is TGTGCCAGCTCACCAGCGACAGGGGGCCGAAGCTCTGGAAACACCATATATTTT. Amino acids: CASSPATGGRSSGNTIYF. V is TRBV18 and J is TRBJ1-3; 10 nucleotides agree with TRBD1. Losses at the gene ends were 2 bases for V and 0 bases for J; bases not matched to a gene: 7. CDR1 is KGHSH, CDR2 LQKENI, per germline. There are 18 residues in the CDR3. Filled out from reference TRBV18 and TRBJ1-3, the complete variable domain reads NAGVMQNPRHLVRRRGQEARLRCSPMKGHSHVYWYRQLPEEGLKFMVYLQKENIIDESGMPKERFSAEFPKEGPSILRIQQVVRGDSAAYFCASSPATGGRSSGNTIYFGEGSWLTVV.

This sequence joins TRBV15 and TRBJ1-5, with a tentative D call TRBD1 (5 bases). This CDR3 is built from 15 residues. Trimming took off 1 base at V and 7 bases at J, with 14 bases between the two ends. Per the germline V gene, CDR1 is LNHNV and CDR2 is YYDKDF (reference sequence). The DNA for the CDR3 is TGTGCCACCAGCAGAGCGTTGGGGCTGCGGCAGCCCCAGCATTTT. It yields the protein CATSRALGLRQPQHF.

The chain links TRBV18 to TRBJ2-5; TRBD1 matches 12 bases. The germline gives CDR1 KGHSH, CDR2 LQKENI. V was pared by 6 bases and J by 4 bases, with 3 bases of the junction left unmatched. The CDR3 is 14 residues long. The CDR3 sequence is CASSRDRGRETQYF. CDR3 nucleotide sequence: TGTGCCAGCTCCCGGGACAGGGGGCGAGAGACCCAGTACTTC.

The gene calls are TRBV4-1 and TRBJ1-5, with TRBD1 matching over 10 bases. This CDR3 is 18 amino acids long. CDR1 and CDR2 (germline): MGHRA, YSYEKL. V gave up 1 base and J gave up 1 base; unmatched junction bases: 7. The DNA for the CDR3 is TGCGCCAGCAGCCAAGGGGACAGGGGTTACTCCAGCAATCAGCCCCAGCATTTT. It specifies CASSQGDRGYSSNQPQHF.

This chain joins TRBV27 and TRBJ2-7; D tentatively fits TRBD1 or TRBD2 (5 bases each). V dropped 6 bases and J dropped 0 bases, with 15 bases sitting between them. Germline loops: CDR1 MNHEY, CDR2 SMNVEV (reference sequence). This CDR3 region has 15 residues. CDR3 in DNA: TGTGCCAGCAGAGTCAGGGACCGATACTCCTACGAGCAGTACTTC. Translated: CASRVRDRYSYEQYF.

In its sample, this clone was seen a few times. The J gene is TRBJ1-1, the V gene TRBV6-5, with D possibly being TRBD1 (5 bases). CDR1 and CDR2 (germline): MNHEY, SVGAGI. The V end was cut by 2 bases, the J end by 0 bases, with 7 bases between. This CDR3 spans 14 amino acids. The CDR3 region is CASSYDSVNTEAFF. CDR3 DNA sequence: TGTGCCAGCAGTTACGACAGCGTGAACACTGAAGCTTTCTTT.

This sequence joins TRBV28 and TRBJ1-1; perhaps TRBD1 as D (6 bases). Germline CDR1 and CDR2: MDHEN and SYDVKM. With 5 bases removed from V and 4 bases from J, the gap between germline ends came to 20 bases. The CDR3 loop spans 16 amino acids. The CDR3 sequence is CASSRAVGARATEAFF. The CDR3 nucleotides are TGTGCCAGCAGTCGCGCGGTGGGGGCGCGGGCCACTGAAGCTTTCTTT.

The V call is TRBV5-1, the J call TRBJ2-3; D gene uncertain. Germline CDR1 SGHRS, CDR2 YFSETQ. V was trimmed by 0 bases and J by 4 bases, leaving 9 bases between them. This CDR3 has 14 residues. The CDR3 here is CASSLEAVPDTQYF. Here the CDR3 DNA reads TGCGCCAGCAGCTTGGAAGCAGTCCCAGATACGCAGTATTTT. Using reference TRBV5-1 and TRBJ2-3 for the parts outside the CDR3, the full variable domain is KAGVTQTPRYLIKTRGQQVTLSCSPISGHRSVSWYQQTPGQGLQFLFEYFSETQRNKGNFPGRFSGRQFSNSRSEMNVSTLELGDSALYLCASSLEAVPDTQYFGPGTRLTVL.

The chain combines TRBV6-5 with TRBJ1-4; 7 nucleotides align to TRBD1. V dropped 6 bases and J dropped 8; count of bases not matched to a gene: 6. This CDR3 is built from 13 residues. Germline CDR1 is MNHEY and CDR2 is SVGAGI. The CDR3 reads CASRRQGWEKLFF. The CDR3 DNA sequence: TGTGCCAGCAGGCGACAGGGCTGGGAAAAACTGTTTTTT.

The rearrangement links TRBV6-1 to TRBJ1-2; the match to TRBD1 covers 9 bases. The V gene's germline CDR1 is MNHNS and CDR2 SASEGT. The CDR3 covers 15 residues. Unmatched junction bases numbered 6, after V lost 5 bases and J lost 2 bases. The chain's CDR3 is CASSLRDRENYGYTF. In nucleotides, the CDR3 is TGTGCCAGCAGTCTCCGGGACAGGGAGAACTATGGCTACACCTTC.